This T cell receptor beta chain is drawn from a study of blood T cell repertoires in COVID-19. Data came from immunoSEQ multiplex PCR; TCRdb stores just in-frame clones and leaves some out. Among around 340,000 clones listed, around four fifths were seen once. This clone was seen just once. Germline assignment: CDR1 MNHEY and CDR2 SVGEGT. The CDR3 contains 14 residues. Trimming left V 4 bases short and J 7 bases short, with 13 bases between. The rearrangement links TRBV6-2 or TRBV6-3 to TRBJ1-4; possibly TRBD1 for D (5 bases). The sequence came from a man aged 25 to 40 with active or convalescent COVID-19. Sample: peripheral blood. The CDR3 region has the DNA TGTGCCAGCAGTTCGCAGGGAGGGAGTGAAAAACTGTTTTTT. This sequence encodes CASSSQGGSEKLFF.